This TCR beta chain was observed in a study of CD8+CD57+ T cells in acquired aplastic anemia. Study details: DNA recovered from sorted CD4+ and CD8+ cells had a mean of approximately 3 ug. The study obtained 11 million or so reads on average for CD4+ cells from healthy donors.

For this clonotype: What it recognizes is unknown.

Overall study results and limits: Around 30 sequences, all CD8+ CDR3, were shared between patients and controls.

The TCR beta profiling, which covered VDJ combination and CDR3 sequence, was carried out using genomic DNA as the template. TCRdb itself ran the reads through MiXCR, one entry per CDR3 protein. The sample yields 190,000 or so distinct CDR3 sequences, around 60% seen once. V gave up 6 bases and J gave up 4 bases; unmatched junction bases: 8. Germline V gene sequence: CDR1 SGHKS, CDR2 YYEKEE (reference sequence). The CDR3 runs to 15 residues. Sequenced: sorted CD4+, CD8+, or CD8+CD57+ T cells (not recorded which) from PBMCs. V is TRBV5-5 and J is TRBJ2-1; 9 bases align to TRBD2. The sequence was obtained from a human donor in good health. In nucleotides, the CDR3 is TGTGCCAGCACCCTGACTAGCGGACCTTACAATGAGCAGTTCTTC. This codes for CASTLTSGPYNEQFF.